This TCR beta chain was identified in a study of T cells after yellow fever vaccination. Conversion of TCR transcripts into cDNA relied on 5'RACE template switching, which added a universal primer site and UMIs. From the 5' RACE reads, TCRdb called clonotypes with MiXCR, one entry per CDR3 protein. The repertoire holds around 360,000 distinct CDR3 sequences, with roughly 12% as singletons. V dropped 4 bases and J dropped 2 bases, with 18 bases sitting between them. The germline gives CDR1 DFQATT, CDR2 SNEGSKA (reference sequence). The CDR3 runs to 15 residues. This clonotype showed up just a few times.

Material: PBMCs, obtained on the day of the first yellow fever vaccination. The rearrangement links TRBV20-1 to TRBJ2-7, with D perhaps TRBD1 (5 bases). This receptor was obtained from a man younger than 30 who received the YFV17D yellow fever vaccine. This CDR3 is CSAIKADRPPYEQYF. The CDR3 DNA reads TGCAGTGCTATTAAAGCAGACAGACCCCCCTACGAGCAGTACTTC.